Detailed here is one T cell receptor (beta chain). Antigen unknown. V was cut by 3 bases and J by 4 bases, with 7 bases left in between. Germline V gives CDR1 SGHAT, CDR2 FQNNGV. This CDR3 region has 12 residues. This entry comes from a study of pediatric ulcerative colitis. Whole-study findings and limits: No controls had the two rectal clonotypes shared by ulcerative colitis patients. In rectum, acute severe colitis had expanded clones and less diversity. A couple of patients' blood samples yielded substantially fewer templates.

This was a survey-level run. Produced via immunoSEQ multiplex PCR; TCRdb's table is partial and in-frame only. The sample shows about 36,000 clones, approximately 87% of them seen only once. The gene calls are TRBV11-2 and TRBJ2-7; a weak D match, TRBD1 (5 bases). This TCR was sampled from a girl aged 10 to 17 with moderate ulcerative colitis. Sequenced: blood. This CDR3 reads CASSLDTYEQYF. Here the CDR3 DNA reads TGTGCCAGCAGCTTGGACACGTACGAGCAGTACTTC.